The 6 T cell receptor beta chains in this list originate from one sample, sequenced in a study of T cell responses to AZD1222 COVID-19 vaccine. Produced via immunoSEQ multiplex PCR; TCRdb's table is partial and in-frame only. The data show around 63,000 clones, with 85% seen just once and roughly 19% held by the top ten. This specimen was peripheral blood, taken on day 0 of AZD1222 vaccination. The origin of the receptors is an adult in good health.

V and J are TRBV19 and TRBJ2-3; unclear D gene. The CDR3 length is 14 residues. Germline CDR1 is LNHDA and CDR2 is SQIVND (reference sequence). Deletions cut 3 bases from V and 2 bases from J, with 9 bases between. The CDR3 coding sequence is TGTGCCAGTAGTATTGGGCAAACCACAGATACGCAGTATTTT. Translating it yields CASSIGQTTDTQYF.

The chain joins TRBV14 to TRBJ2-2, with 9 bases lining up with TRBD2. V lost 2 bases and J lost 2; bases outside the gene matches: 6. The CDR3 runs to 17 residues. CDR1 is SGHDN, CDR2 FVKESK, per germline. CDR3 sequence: CASSQSGTSLNTGELFF. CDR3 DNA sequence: TGTGCCAGCAGCCAATCCGGGACTAGCCTTAACACCGGGGAGCTGTTTTTT. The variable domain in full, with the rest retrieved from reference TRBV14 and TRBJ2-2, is EAGVTQFPSHSVIEKGQTVTLRCDPISGHDNLYWYRRVMGKEIKFLLHFVKESKQDESGMPNNRFLAERTGGTYSTLKVQPAELEDSGVYFCASSQSGTSLNTGELFFGEGSRLTVL.

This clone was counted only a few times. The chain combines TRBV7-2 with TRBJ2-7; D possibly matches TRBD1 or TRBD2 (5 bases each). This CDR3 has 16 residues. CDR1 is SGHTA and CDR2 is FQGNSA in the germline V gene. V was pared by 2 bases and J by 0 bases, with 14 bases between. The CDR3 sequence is CASSLFDYRSSYEQYF. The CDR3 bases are TGTGCCAGCAGCTTATTCGACTACAGGTCCTCCTACGAGCAGTACTTC.

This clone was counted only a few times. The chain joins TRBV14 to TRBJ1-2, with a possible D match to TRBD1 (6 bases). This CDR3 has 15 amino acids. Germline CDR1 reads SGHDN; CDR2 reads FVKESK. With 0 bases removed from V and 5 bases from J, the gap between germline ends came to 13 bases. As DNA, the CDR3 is TGTGCCAGCAGCCAAGATCCCAGGGGAGTATATGGCTACACCTTC. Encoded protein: CASSQDPRGVYGYTF.

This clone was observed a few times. In DNA form, the CDR3 reads TGTGCCAGCAGCGATCCGGGACTGGGAAAACTGTTTTTT. It specifies CASSDPGLGKLFF. The chain couples TRBV2 to TRBJ1-4, with a weak D call TRBD1 (5 bases). Germline V gene sequence: CDR1 SNHLY, CDR2 FYNNEI. Trimming cost V 6 bases and J 10 bases, with 15 bases left between them. This CDR3 comprises 13 residues.

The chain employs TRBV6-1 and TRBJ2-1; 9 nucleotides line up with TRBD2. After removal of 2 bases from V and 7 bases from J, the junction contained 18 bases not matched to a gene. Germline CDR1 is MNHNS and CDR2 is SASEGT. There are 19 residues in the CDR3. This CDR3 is CASSELFLLAGVQRNEQFF. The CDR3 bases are TGTGCCAGCAGTGAATTGTTTTTGTTAGCGGGGGTCCAGAGGAATGAGCAGTTCTTC.